The next 16 T cell receptor beta chains were all read from a single sample in a study of cytomegalovirus exposure and HLA in healthy donors. The PCR ran on 60 Vbeta and 13 Jbeta primers. Only in-frame clones appear in the TCRdb table, and some are missing; sequencing was by immunoSEQ multiplex PCR. Of about 130,000 clones in the sample, around 82% were seen once. Sample: PBMCs. The origin of the receptors is a boy aged 5 to 17 in good health and CMV-seronegative.

V is TRBV18 and J is TRBJ1-6; the D gene is possibly TRBD1 (6 bases). This CDR3 comprises 16 residues. Trimming cost V 2 bases and J 6 bases, with 14 bases left between them. Germline V gene lookup returns CDR1 KGHSH and CDR2 LQKENI. The CDR3 DNA reads as TGTGCCAGCTCACCAACTGACAGGTCGTTTAATTCACCCCTCCACTTT. Its protein is CASSPTDRSFNSPLHF.

Of note for this clone: One end of the junction fails to match germline, which may point to a read error. This chain links TRBV7-9 with TRBJ1-1, with a possible D match to TRBD1 (5 bases). The CDR3 covers 12 residues. Per germline, CDR1 SEHNR and CDR2 FQNEAQ (reference sequence). This CDR3 reads CSSSLEGDEAFF. The CDR3, as DNA: TGTTCCAGCAGCTTAGAAGGGGATGAAGCTTTCTTT.

J is TRBJ2-3 and V is TRBV5-1; 10 bases match TRBD2. Losses at the gene ends were 2 bases for V and 5 bases for J; bases not matched to a gene: 5. Per germline, CDR1 SGHRS and CDR2 YFSETQ. The CDR3 is 15 residues long. CDR3 in amino acids: CASSLTSGTIDTQYF. As DNA, the CDR3 is TGCGCCAGCAGCTTAACTAGCGGGACAATAGATACGCAGTATTTT.

As for this clone: The junction shows a germline mismatch at one end, possibly a read error. V usage is TRBV7-9 and J usage is TRBJ2-3; possibly TRBD2 for D (5 bases). The germline V gene has CDR1 SEHNR and CDR2 FQNEAQ (reference sequence). This CDR3 region has 12 residues. CDR3 sequence: CSSSSTGSLKYF. Here the CDR3 DNA reads TGTTCCAGCAGCTCCACGGGGTCGCTTAAGTATTTT.

CDR3 nucleotide sequence: TGTGCCAGCAGCGTGCTACAGGGGGTTAATTCACCCCTCCACTTT. It yields the protein CASSVLQGVNSPLHF. The V and J genes are TRBV9 and TRBJ1-6; 8 bases are a match to TRBD1. CDR3 size: 15 residues. V shed 2 bases and J 6 bases; nucleotides not matched to a gene: 4. Germline CDR1 SGDLS, CDR2 YYNGEE.

This chain links TRBV2 with TRBJ1-2; TRBD1 matches 10 bases. Germline CDR1 is SNHLY and CDR2 is FYNNEI. V dropped 5 bases and J dropped 6; count of bases not matched to a gene: 9. The CDR3 has 15 residues. CDR3 bases: TGTGCCAGCAGTATCCTGGGACAGGGGAGGAATGGCTACACCTTC. Protein: CASSILGQGRNGYTF.

The chain carries TRBV6-1 and TRBJ1-5; possibly TRBD1 for D (6 bases). The CDR3 spans 16 residues. V was pared by 4 bases and J by 0 bases, with 13 bases between. Germline-derived CDR1 and CDR2 are MNHNS and SASEGT. This chain's CDR3 is CASSVIRQVSNQPQHF. The DNA of the CDR3 is TGTGCCAGCAGTGTAATTAGACAGGTTAGCAATCAGCCCCAGCATTTT.

The count of this clone is one. Given the absence of the conserved phenylalanine or tryptophan at the CDR3 end, a read error is likely. Because the CDR3's place on the DNA is in doubt, the DNA is left out and the CDR3 is given as listed by TCRdb. The rearrangement joins TRBV29-1 to TRBJ2-4; the table's D gene call, TRBD1, was not cross checked with the DNA. A total of 12 residues make up the CDR3, ends included. CDR1 and CDR2 from the germline V gene are SQVTM and ANQGSEA. CDR3 sequence: CSAVNRDSHVVI.

This chain uses TRBV5-8 with TRBJ2-2; 7 bases map to TRBD2. There are 17 residues in the CDR3. Germline V gene data show CDR1 as SGHTS and CDR2 as YDEGEE. V lost 1 base, J lost 6 bases, and 12 bases stayed unmatched. The DNA for the CDR3 is TGTGCCAGCAGCTTGTTATCTAGCGGAGTGGCCGCCGGGGAGCTGTTTTTT. It is translated as CASSLLSSGVAAGELFF.

This clone was counted only a few times. The V and J genes are TRBV6-1 and TRBJ1-2; D perhaps matches TRBD1 (6 bases). The length of the CDR3 is 14 residues. Deletions cut 6 bases from V and 3 bases from J, with 14 bases between. Germline assignment: CDR1 MNHNS and CDR2 SASEGT. The CDR3 DNA is TGTGCCAGCAGCTCCACAGGGTTTGACTATGGCTACACCTTC. The encoded protein is CASSSTGFDYGYTF.

The chain has TRBV27 and TRBJ2-1; 12 nucleotides align to TRBD2. Per the germline V gene, CDR1 is MNHEY and CDR2 is SMNVEV (reference sequence). This CDR3 has 16 residues. The junction had 8 bases not matched to a gene; V was cut back by 6 bases and J by 5 bases. Here the CDR3 DNA reads TGTGCCAGCAGGGATGGACTAGCGGGGATCAACAATGAGCAGTTCTTC. Translation: CASRDGLAGINNEQFF.

The chain links TRBV7-6 to TRBJ1-2; TRBD1 might be the D (6 bases). V was pared by 5 bases and J by 2 bases, with 9 bases between. This CDR3 region has 13 residues. From germline, CDR1 is SGHVS and CDR2 FNYEAQ. As DNA, the CDR3 is TGTGCCAGCAGCCCACAGGGAAACTATGGCTACACCTTC. It encodes CASSPQGNYGYTF.

The V and J genes are TRBV4-2 and TRBJ2-1, with 8 nucleotides matching TRBD1. CDR1 and CDR2 from the germline V gene are LGHNA and YNFKEQ. The CDR3 runs 14 residues. The V gene end was trimmed by 4 bases and the J gene end by 4 bases; junction bases not matched to a gene: 3. Here the CDR3 DNA reads TGTGCCAGCAGCCGAGACAGGGGTTACAATGAGCAGTTCTTC. It translates to CASSRDRGYNEQFF.

The chain recombines TRBV30 with TRBJ1-1; no reliable D call. V dropped 4 bases and J dropped 5 bases, with 8 bases sitting between them. The CDR3 covers 11 residues. Germline V lookup: CDR1 GTSNPN, CDR2 SVGIG (reference sequence). The CDR3: CAWKTLTEAFF. The CDR3 bases are TGTGCCTGGAAGACTCTGACTGAAGCTTTCTTT.

The chain is built from TRBV19 and TRBJ1-5; a possible D gene is TRBD1 (6 bases). Germline V gene data show CDR1 as LNHDA and CDR2 as SQIVND (reference sequence). This CDR3 has 16 amino acids. V lost 2 bases and J 4 bases, leaving 15 bases between the germline ends. The CDR3 DNA reads as TGTGCCAGTAGTATACCCACAGGGATGGGTAATCAGCCCCAGCATTTT. Translation: CASSIPTGMGNQPQHF.

The genes are TRBV7-2 and TRBJ1-2; D ambiguous. V was pared by 5 bases and J by 4 bases, with 14 bases between. This CDR3 contains 14 residues. Germline lookup yields CDR1 SGHTA and CDR2 FQGNSA. The chain's CDR3 is CASSPPGYSYGYTF. The CDR3 DNA reads TGTGCCAGCAGCCCCCCCGGGTATAGCTATGGCTACACCTTC.